This T cell receptor (beta chain) was captured by sequencing in a study of blood T cell repertoires in COVID-19. Study at large: PBMCs, B-cell-depleted T cells, or T cells were the source of the cDNA or gDNA that made up the material.

The CDR3 extends over 11 amino acids. V was pared by 6 bases and J by 6 bases, with 7 bases between. Germline V gives CDR1 MNHEY, CDR2 SMNVEV (reference sequence). Original methodology: Amplified reference gene primers provided the basis for estimating nucleated cell counts. Using immunoSEQ multiplex PCR, the repertoire was profiled, and TCRdb retains in-frame clones only, with some absent. V and J calls and clone size follow that table, whereas D and trimming were derived from the DNA. The sample yields hundreds of thousands of clones, just under 90% seen once. The rearrangement joins TRBV27 to TRBJ2-3; D uncertain. This clonotype was sampled from a woman in her thirties with COVID-19, enrolled during active disease. Sequencing was carried out using peripheral blood. CDR3 sequence: CASRLMDTQYF. In DNA form, the CDR3 reads TGTGCCAGCAGACTGATGGATACGCAGTATTTT.